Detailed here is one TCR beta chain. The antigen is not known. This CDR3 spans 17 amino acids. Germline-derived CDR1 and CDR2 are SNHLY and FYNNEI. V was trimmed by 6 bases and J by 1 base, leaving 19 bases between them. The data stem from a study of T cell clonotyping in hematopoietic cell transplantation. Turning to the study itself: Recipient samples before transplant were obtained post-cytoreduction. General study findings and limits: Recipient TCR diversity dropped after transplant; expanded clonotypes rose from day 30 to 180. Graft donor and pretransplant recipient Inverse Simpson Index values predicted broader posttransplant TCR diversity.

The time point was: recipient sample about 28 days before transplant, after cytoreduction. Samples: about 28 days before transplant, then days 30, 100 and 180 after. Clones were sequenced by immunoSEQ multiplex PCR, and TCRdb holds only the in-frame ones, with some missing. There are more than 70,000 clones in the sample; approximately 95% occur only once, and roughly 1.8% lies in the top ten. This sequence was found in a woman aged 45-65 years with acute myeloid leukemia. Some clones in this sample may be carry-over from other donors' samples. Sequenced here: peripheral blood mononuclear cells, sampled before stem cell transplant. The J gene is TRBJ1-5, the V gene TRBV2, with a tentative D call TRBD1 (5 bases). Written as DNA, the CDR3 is TGTGCCAGCAGCCGATGGGACGGAAGTCAAAGCAATCAGCCCCAGCATTTT. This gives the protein CASSRWDGSQSNQPQHF.